The T cell receptor beta chain under discussion was sequenced for a study of blood T cell repertoires in COVID-19. Germline V gene data show CDR1 as WSHSY and CDR2 as SAAADI. With 3 bases removed from V and 7 bases from J, the gap between germline ends came to 6 bases. The CDR3 covers 11 residues. In the original analysis: Estimated nucleated cell counts came from reference gene primer amplification. Profiling relied on immunoSEQ multiplex PCR, and the TCRdb table lists in-frame clones only, not all of them. The V and J calls and clone size come from that table; D and trimming were worked out from the DNA. Altogether about 270,000 clones are present, 80% to 85% being singletons, with the ten largest covering just under 3%.

The sequence came from a woman aged 60-75 years with active or convalescent COVID-19. Source material: peripheral blood. The gene calls are TRBV10-2 and TRBJ1-2; D ambiguous. The chain's CDR3 is CASSDTFGYTF. The CDR3 coding sequence is TGCGCCAGCAGTGATACATTTGGCTACACCTTC.